This paragraph covers one TCR beta chain sequence. These data belong to a study of OX40 agonist ivuxolimab in advanced cancers. Study summary: Ivuxolimab is a fully human IgG2 antibody that activates OX40 (CD134). Patients in the trial were receiving intravenous ivuxolimab every 2 weeks, at doses of 0.01 to 10 mg/kg.

Sequenced by immunoSEQ multiplex PCR; TCRdb stores in-frame clones only, minus some. The sample carries 70,000 or so clones, about 91% recorded once. Sequencing used CD4+ or CD8+ T cells sorted from blood, obtained in a trial of the OX40 agonist ivuxolimab. This TCR was recovered from an adult with an advanced solid tumor such as melanoma, head and neck, liver or kidney cancer.

As DNA, the CDR3 is TGTGCCAGCAGATGGCGGGGGGCCGAAGAGACCCAGTACTTC. It specifies CASRWRGAEETQYF. This sequence joins TRBV5-5 and TRBJ2-5, with 8 bases that match TRBD2. J gave up 3 bases and V 5 bases, and 6 bases lay outside the gene matches. The CDR3 has 14 amino acids. Germline V gene sequence: CDR1 SGHKS, CDR2 YYEKEE (reference sequence).